This TCR beta chain was identified in a study of OX40 agonist ivuxolimab in advanced cancers. Study in general: The study reported partial responses in three patients: one hepatocellular carcinoma, two cutaneous melanoma.

Germline CDR1 reads MNHEY; CDR2 reads SVGAGI. This CDR3 region has 14 residues. The V gene lost 4 bases and the J gene lost 2 bases, with 9 bases spanning the gap. General study findings and limits: CD4+ and CD8+ T cells in blood underwent clonal expansion by week 6 at 0.1 to 3.0 mg/kg.

TCRdb keeps only in-frame clones here, not all; method: immunoSEQ multiplex PCR. The sample yields 50,000 to 65,000 clones, about 91% seen once. In regard to this clone: The target antigen is unknown.

The sequenced sample was CD4+ or CD8+ T cells sorted from blood, obtained in a trial of the OX40 agonist ivuxolimab. This receptor was obtained from an adult with an advanced solid tumor such as melanoma, head and neck, liver or kidney cancer. The chain joins TRBV6-5 to TRBJ2-1, with D possibly matching TRBD2 (5 bases). Here the CDR3 reads CASSSTGTYNEQFF. DNA of the CDR3: TGTGCCAGCAGTTCAACGGGGACCTACAATGAGCAGTTCTTC.